The present T cell receptor (beta chain) was sequenced within a study of T-cell memory formation after mild COVID-19. The study's findings and limits: Confirmation of SARS-CoV-2 specificity was lacking for second-wave clones peaking day 37.

Each CDR3 protein gets one entry after TCRdb re-called the 5' RACE reads with MiXCR. The data hold 580,000 or so distinct CDR3 sequences, with roughly 17% observed a single time. On this clonotype itself: Its antigen is currently unknown.

This receptor was taken from an adult woman who had mild COVID-19 (a few samples of this study predate the infection). Cell type and time point are not known. The sample comprised PBMCs or a T cell subset sorted from them (not recorded which).

CDR3 region: CAWSLPFVAGVTDTQYF. The CDR3 DNA reads TGTGCCTGGAGTCTCCCCTTCGTAGCGGGAGTAACAGATACGCAGTATTTT. The chain is built from TRBV30 and TRBJ2-3; 9 bases line up with TRBD2. Germline values: CDR1 GTSNPN, CDR2 SVGIG (reference sequence). The CDR3 is 17 residues long. Trimming took 2 bases from V and 3 from J; bases not matched to a gene: 12.